This T cell receptor (beta chain) was sequenced during a study of blood T cell repertoires in COVID-19. Study context: Researchers got acute and convalescent COVID-19 samples from the United States, Italy and Spain.

The CDR3 is 14 amino acids. V trimming: 6 bases; J trimming: 1 base; junction bases outside the gene matches: 3. Germline V gene lookup returns CDR1 MNHEY and CDR2 SVGAGI. Original methodology: For nucleated cells, counts were estimated from reference gene primer amplification. This table comes from immunoSEQ multiplex PCR, and its TCRdb copy is limited to in-frame clones, with some not included. That table furnishes V, J and clone size, whereas the DNA furnished D and trimming. The repertoire includes 150,000 to 200,000 clones, more than 70% of them detected once, and roughly 9.1% sits in the top ten. Those enrolled, adults aged roughly 18 to 89 years, came from some 23 US areas. Each recovered donor of Cohort 3 presented with two negative PCRs, clearance, or symptom resolution.

The sequenced material came from PBMCs or T cells enriched from blood (not recorded which). The origin of this receptor is a woman in her 30s who had recovered from COVID-19. This chain joins TRBV6-5 and TRBJ2-3; 8 nucleotides line up with TRBD2. The CDR3: CASSSGSGTDTQYF. In nucleotides, the CDR3 is TGTGCCAGCAGCAGCGGGAGCGGCACAGATACGCAGTATTTT.